These 23 T cell receptor beta chains were all obtained from the same sample, sequenced in a study of blood T cell repertoires in COVID-19. TCRdb's copy holds only in-frame clones and misses some; the assay was immunoSEQ multiplex PCR. The sample shows approximately 75,000 clones, approximately 86% of them seen only once. Material: peripheral blood. The receptors here all came from a man older than 75 with COVID-19, enrolled during active disease.

Regarding this clone: Within the sample, other DNA sequences also encode this same CDR3. This chain links TRBV5-1 with TRBJ2-3; 9 nucleotides match TRBD1. This CDR3 comprises 16 residues. The germline V gene encodes CDR1 SGHRS and CDR2 YFSETQ. Trimming at V came to 0 bases and at J to 1 base, leaving 3 bases not matched to a gene. The CDR3 is CASSLGGQGGTDTQYF. Written as DNA, the CDR3 is TGCGCCAGCAGCTTGGGGGGACAGGGTGGCACAGATACGCAGTATTTT.

This clone was seen just once. The rearrangement uses TRBV5-1 and TRBJ2-5; TRBD2 is a possible D gene (5 bases). The CDR3 is 14 amino acids. Trimming shortened V by 0 bases and J by 5 bases, and 11 bases separated the two germline ends. Germline V CDR1 and CDR2: SGHRS, YFSETQ. This CDR3 is CASSLASEGETQYF. CDR3 sequence (DNA): TGCGCCAGCAGCTTGGCCAGTGAGGGTGAGACCCAGTACTTC.

The CDR3 loop reads CASSPPRIAGNTDTQYF. In DNA form, the CDR3 reads TGTGCCAGCTCACCACCTCGAATAGCGGGGAACACAGATACGCAGTATTTT. The chain uses TRBV18 and TRBJ2-3; the match to TRBD2 covers 8 bases. Per the germline V gene, CDR1 is KGHSH and CDR2 is LQKENI. V gave up 0 bases and J gave up 2 bases; unmatched junction bases: 7. The CDR3 contains 17 residues.

This chain uses TRBV6-1 with TRBJ1-5; 7 positions agree with TRBD1. This CDR3 is built from 17 residues. With V trimmed by 4 bases and J by 6 bases, 15 bases remained unmatched. Germline CDR1 and CDR2: MNHNS and SASEGT. DNA of the CDR3: TGTGCCAGCAGTGGACGACAGGGAGTGAGAGGAAGTCAGCCCCAGCATTTT. Encoded protein: CASSGRQGVRGSQPQHF.

This clone was picked up a small number of times. The chain employs TRBV10-3 and TRBJ1-2; 8 nucleotides align to TRBD1. CDR1 and CDR2 (germline): ENHRY, SYGVKD. Trimming cost V 6 bases and J 9 bases; bases outside gene matches: 6. CDR3 length: 12 residues. CDR3 nucleotide sequence: TGTGCCATCAGCGTGACAGGGGATCGCTACACCTTC. Its translation: CAISVTGDRYTF.

This chain joins TRBV3-1 (or the pseudogene TRBV3-2) and TRBJ2-5; D possibly corresponds to TRBD1 (6 bases). The V end lost 4 bases, the J end lost 7 bases, and 16 bases lay between the germline ends. The CDR3 is made up of 14 amino acids. The V gene's germline CDR1 is LGHDT and CDR2 YNNKEL (reference sequence). The CDR3 sequence: CASSRGTTAGTQYF. DNA of the CDR3: TGTGCCAGCAGCCGTGGGACAACGGCAGGGACCCAGTACTTC.

The chain recombines TRBV19 with TRBJ1-5; TRBD1 matches at 9 bases. With V trimmed by 2 bases and J by 4 bases, 9 bases remained unmatched. The CDR3 has 17 amino acids. CDR1 and CDR2 (germline): LNHDA, SQIVND (reference sequence). CDR3 region: CASSIISIGTGNQPQHF. CDR3 bases: TGTGCCAGTAGTATAATCTCAATTGGGACAGGGAATCAGCCCCAGCATTTT.

The V and J genes are TRBV10-3 and TRBJ1-1; TRBD1 agrees at 7 bases. The V and J ends lost 6 bases and 11 bases, in that order; junction bases with no gene match: 9. Germline V gene lookup returns CDR1 ENHRY and CDR2 SYGVKD. The CDR3 covers 12 residues. The CDR3 is CAIREGGGRAFF. In nucleotides, the CDR3 is TGTGCCATCAGAGAGGGAGGGGGCCGGGCTTTCTTT.

The genes are TRBV11-2 and TRBJ1-4; the D gene is possibly TRBD1 (5 bases). The ends were cut back, 6 bases at V and 0 bases at J, with 11 bases in the middle. The CDR3 contains 15 residues. Germline CDR1 reads SGHAT; CDR2 reads FQNNGV. The chain's CDR3 is CASRTAGATNEKLFF. The DNA of the CDR3 is TGTGCCAGCAGGACGGCGGGGGCAACTAATGAAAAACTGTTTTTT.

The chain uses TRBV5-4 and TRBJ2-3; 7 nucleotides align to TRBD2. Per germline, CDR1 SGHNT and CDR2 YYREEE (reference sequence). V gave up 3 bases and J gave up 2 bases; unmatched junction bases: 3. There are 14 residues in the CDR3. CDR3 region: CASSSSGATDTQYF. In nucleotides, the CDR3 is TGTGCCAGCAGCTCCAGCGGGGCCACAGATACGCAGTATTTT.

The chain has TRBV5-5 and TRBJ2-5; D gene uncertain. Germline V gene data show CDR1 as SGHKS and CDR2 as YYEKEE (reference sequence). With 1 base removed from V and 4 bases from J, the gap between germline ends came to 8 bases. This CDR3 has 13 amino acids. The CDR3 is CASSLSSGETQYF. Here the CDR3 DNA reads TGTGCCAGCAGCTTGTCCTCCGGAGAGACCCAGTACTTC.

The chain is built from TRBV3-1 (or the pseudogene TRBV3-2) and TRBJ1-3; 11 bases agree with TRBD1. The CDR3 has 16 amino acids. The ends lost 4 bases at V and 3 bases at J; junction bases unmatched: 5. Germline values: CDR1 LGHDT, CDR2 YNNKEL (reference sequence). CDR3 loop: CASSRWTGGSGNTIYF. The CDR3 nucleotides are TGTGCCAGCAGCCGCTGGACAGGGGGCAGTGGAAACACCATATATTTT.

The CDR3 DNA sequence: TGTGCCAGCAGTTTGTGGGTGGAGGCGGGCTACACCTTC. Its protein product is CASSLWVEAGYTF. This chain joins TRBV28 and TRBJ1-2; D gene ambiguous. The germline CDR1 and CDR2 sequences are MDHEN and SYDVKM. This CDR3 spans 13 amino acids. V lost 3 bases, J lost 8 bases, and 13 bases lay in between.

The J gene is TRBJ1-1, the V gene TRBV12-1; the table gives TRBD1 as D, unverified against the DNA. TRBV12-1 corresponds to a pseudogene. The CDR3 spans 17 residues. This CDR3 is CASAQGSGKYGNTEAFF. CDR3 in DNA: TGTGCCAGCGCACAGGGGAGCGGAAAGTACGGGAACACTGAAGCTTTCTTT.

This clone was observed a few times. This chain uses TRBV6-5 with TRBJ1-2; D is unresolved. V lost 2 bases and J lost 4, with 11 bases in between. Germline CDR1 MNHEY, CDR2 SVGAGI. The length of the CDR3 is 14 residues. The CDR3 here is CASSYHPPSYGYTF. The CDR3 nucleotides read TGTGCCAGCAGTTACCACCCGCCGAGCTATGGCTACACCTTC.

The rearrangement uses TRBV5-1 and TRBJ1-1; unclear D gene. The CDR3 has 14 amino acids. Germline V gene sequence: CDR1 SGHRS, CDR2 YFSETQ. Trimming removed 5 bases from V and 1 base from J, with 12 bases in between. The CDR3 DNA reads TGCGCCAGCAGTCCTGGGCAGCCGAACACTGAAGCTTTCTTT. Protein product: CASSPGQPNTEAFF.

The chain uses TRBV9 and TRBJ1-3; tentative D call: TRBD1 (6 bases). The germline V and J ends were trimmed by 1 base and 0 bases, with 14 bases remaining between them. CDR1 and CDR2 from the germline V gene are SGDLS and YYNGEE. This CDR3 spans 17 amino acids. Written as DNA, the CDR3 is TGTGCCAGCAGCGTATCCGGGACACCAAGCTCTGGAAACACCATATATTTT. As protein: CASSVSGTPSSGNTIYF.

The J gene is TRBJ1-3, the V gene TRBV9; 7 nucleotides align to TRBD1. The V and J ends lost 4 bases and 0 bases, in that order; junction bases with no gene match: 4. Germline lookup yields CDR1 SGDLS and CDR2 YYNGEE. The CDR3 consists of 15 residues. The CDR3 spells CASSLGGSSGNTIYF. In DNA form, the CDR3 reads TGTGCCAGCAGCTTAGGGGGCAGCTCTGGAAACACCATATATTTT.

This clone was counted a single time. This sequence joins TRBV4-1 and TRBJ1-2; a weak D match, TRBD1 (5 bases). In germline, CDR1 is MGHRA, CDR2 YSYEKL. V was shortened by 10 bases and J by 4 bases, with 10 bases between the two germline ends. This CDR3 has 11 amino acids. The CDR3 protein is CATQGGYGYTF. DNA of the CDR3: TGCGCCACCCAGGGAGGCTATGGCTACACCTTC.

The chain combines TRBV7-9 with TRBJ1-1; perhaps TRBD1 as D (6 bases). Germline loops: CDR1 SEHNR, CDR2 FQNEAQ (reference sequence). The CDR3 length is 14 residues. The V end was cut by 3 bases, the J end by 1 base, with 9 bases between. The CDR3 spells CASSFPGQNTEAFF. The CDR3, as DNA: TGTGCCAGCAGCTTCCCGGGACAGAACACTGAAGCTTTCTTT.

This rearrangement joins TRBV5-1 to TRBJ2-3; TRBD2 matches 8 bases. The V gene's germline CDR1 is SGHRS and CDR2 YFSETQ. The CDR3 runs 15 residues. The V segment lost 2 bases and the J segment 2 bases; nucleotides outside the gene matches: 4. CDR3 loop: CASSFSGGLTDTQYF. The CDR3 nucleotides read TGCGCCAGCAGCTTCAGCGGGGGCCTCACAGATACGCAGTATTTT.

This clone was seen a handful of times. The rearrangement joins TRBV10-3 to TRBJ1-4; 11 bases fit TRBD1. Germline V gene lookup returns CDR1 ENHRY and CDR2 SYGVKD. This CDR3 is built from 11 residues. J gave up 10 bases and V 10 bases, and 2 bases lay outside the gene matches. Here the CDR3 reads CATGTGGKLFF. The CDR3 region has the DNA TGTGCCACCGGGACAGGGGGAAAACTGTTTTTT.

This clone was seen a single time. The V call is TRBV4-3, the J call TRBJ2-5; a possible D gene is TRBD1 (8 bases). The CDR3 consists of 17 residues. Between the trimmed V and J ends, which lost 0 bases and 4 bases, there was a span of 18 bases. CDR1 LGHNA and CDR2 YSLEER come from the germline V gene. The CDR3 loop reads CASSQEPGQGGRETQYF. The CDR3 coding sequence is TGCGCCAGCAGCCAAGAACCCGGACAGGGCGGGAGAGAGACCCAGTACTTC.